This T cell receptor (beta chain) was sequenced in a study of T-cell reconstitution after alpha-beta-depleted transplantation in children (dated by TCRdb to about 2016). For the study in its entirety: Using TCR repertoire profiling, the study followed T-cell immune reconstitution in a quantitative way in children after TCRalphabeta/CD19-depleted allogeneic hematopoietic cell transplantation.

Per the germline V gene, SGHTA is the CDR1 and FQGTGA is the CDR2. V and J are truncated by 2 bases and 3 bases respectively, leaving an intervening sequence of 10 bases. From its cysteine to its phenylalanine, the CDR3 spans 14 amino acids. The DNA shown is the 42-base CDR3, in frame from base 1. This clonotype showed up many times. No antigen is known for it. Per-base quality was not reported, and no clone a single base away is much larger than it. The library was built by means of PCR. These reads were obtained on an Illumina HiSeq 2500. TCR library preparation used molecular barcoding, with unique molecular identifiers applied to normalize quantification of the TCRbeta repertoire. TCRdb reworked the public reads: Q25 trimming with fastp, MiXCR clone assembly, productive beta chains retained. For every CDR3 protein sequence, its rows merge into one entry that carries the most common genes and DNA. A total of some 640,000 distinct CDR3 sequences appear in this sample, approximately 16% of them only once. The ten largest clones represent 0.8% to 1.1% of the sample.

The receptor was derived from a human donor who donated a stem cell graft to a child with acute myeloid leukemia. Specimen: PBMCs from the stem cell graft donor, collected from the stem cell graft. The chain employs TRBV7-3 and TRBJ1-1; the D gene is not confidently resolved. The CDR3 has the sequence CASSLRGWDTEAFF. The DNA is as follows: TGTGCCAGCAGCTTACGGGGTTGGGACACTGAAGCTTTCTTT.